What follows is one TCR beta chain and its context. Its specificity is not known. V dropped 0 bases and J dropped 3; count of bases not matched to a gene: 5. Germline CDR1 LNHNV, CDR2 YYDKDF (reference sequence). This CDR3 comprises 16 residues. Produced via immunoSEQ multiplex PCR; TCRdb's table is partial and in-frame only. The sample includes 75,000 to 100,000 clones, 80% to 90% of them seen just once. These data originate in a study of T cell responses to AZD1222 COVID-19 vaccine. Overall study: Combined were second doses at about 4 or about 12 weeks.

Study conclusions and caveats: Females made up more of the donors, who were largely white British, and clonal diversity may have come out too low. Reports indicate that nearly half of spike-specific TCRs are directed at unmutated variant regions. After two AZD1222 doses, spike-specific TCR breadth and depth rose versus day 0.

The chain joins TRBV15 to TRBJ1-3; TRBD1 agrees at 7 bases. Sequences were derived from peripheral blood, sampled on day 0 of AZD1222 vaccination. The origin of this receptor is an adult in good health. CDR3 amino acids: CATSRDTRGYGNTIYF. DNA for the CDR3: TGTGCCACCAGCAGAGATACCAGGGGGTATGGAAACACCATATATTTT.